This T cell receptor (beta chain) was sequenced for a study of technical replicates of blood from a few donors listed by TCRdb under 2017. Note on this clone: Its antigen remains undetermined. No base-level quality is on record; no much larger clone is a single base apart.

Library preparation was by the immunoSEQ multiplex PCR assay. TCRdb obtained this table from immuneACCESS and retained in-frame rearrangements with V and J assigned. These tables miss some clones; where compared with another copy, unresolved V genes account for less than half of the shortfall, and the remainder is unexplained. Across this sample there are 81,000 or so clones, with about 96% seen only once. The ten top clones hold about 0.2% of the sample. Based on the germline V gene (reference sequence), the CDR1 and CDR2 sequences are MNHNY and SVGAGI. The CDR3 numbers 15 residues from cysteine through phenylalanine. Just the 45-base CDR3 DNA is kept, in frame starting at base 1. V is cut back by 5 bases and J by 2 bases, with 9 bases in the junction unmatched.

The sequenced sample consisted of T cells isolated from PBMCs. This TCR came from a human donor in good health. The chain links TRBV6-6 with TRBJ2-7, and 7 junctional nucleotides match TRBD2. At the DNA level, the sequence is TGTGCCAGCAGTCCGTCGACTAGCCCAACCTACGAGCAGTACTTC. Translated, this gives CASSPSTSPTYEQYF.